This TCR beta chain comes out of a study of shared clonotypes between healthy human individuals. General observations from the study: Only blood samples were collected, and tissue repertoires likely differ. Represented diversity, genetic and exposure-history alike, was limited by few donors. Sharing of clonotypes among donors was expected to vary with sequencing depth. A few donors showed sharing of about 4.7% of naive CD4 clonotypes.

CD8 cells regarded as naive lacked CD45RO, were positively chosen for CCR7, and omitted terminally differentiated effector memory CD45RA+ cells. The table came from immunoSEQ multiplex PCR; TCRdb's copy has only in-frame clones and leaves some out. The repertoire consists of over 2 million clones, with about 94% occurring once and the leading ten covering roughly 1.1%. Remarks on this clone: The antigen remains unidentified.

Sequenced material: naive CD8+ T cells sorted from blood. This clonotype was obtained from a man in his late teens or twenties in good health.

As DNA, the CDR3 is TGTGCCAGCAGAGCACAGAGCTCCTACAATGAGCAGTTCTTC. This translates into CASRAQSSYNEQFF. V is TRBV27 and J is TRBJ2-1; D gene ambiguous. Germline CDR1 MNHEY, CDR2 SMNVEV (reference sequence). Trimming removed 6 bases from V and 0 bases from J, with 9 bases in between. The CDR3 is 14 amino acids.